The rows below give T cell receptor beta chains drawn from one sample of a study of cytomegalovirus exposure and HLA in healthy donors. Assay used: immunoSEQ multiplex PCR; TCRdb lists only in-frame clones, some missing. Of some 150,000 clones listed, over 70% are singletons. Sequencing was done on a sample of PBMCs. The receptors stem from a man younger than 35 in good health and CMV-seropositive. CDR3s include the opening cysteine and the closing phenylalanine or tryptophan. Each record gives: clone size, D gene, V gene, J gene, CDR3 protein, CDR3 DNA. A D gene is named only where the DNA matches it firmly. Not all rows give a size; the values are once, few, many and, for expanded clones, a class.

>NA|NA|TRBV21-1|TRBJ1-3
CASSSGGGAGGNTIYF
TGTGCCAGCAGCAGCGGTGGTGGGGCTGGTGGAAACACCATATATTTT
>NA|TRBD2|TRBV15|TRBJ2-7
CATIPGGRSYEQYF
TGTGCCACCATCCCGGGAGGGAGGTCCTACGAGCAGTACTTC
>NA|TRBD2|TRBV5-1|TRBJ2-1
CASSWGEGSGEQFF
TGCGCCAGCAGCTGGGGGGAGGGGAGCGGTGAGCAGTTCTTC
>NA|NA|TRBV5-4|TRBJ2-7
CANSGEKRGRYEQYF
TGTGCCAACAGCGGAGAGAAGCGAGGTCGGTACGAGCAGTACTTC
>NA|NA|TRBV6-6|TRBJ1-5
CATRDSSNQPQHF
TGTGCCACCCGAGACAGTAGCAATCAGCCCCAGCATTTT
>NA|NA|TRBV19|TRBJ2-1
CASSIRRSSYNEQFF
TGTGCCAGTAGTATACGGCGGAGCTCCTACAATGAGCAGTTCTTC
>NA|TRBD1|TRBV19|TRBJ1-2
CASRNSGTGDYGYTF
TGTGCCAGTAGAAACTCCGGGACAGGGGATTATGGCTACACCTTC
>NA|NA|TRBV2|TRBJ1-4
CASSPPAATGEKLFF
TGTGCCAGCAGCCCCCCTGCAGCCACCGGGGAAAAACTGTTTTTT
>NA|NA|TRBV4-1|TRBJ1-1
CASSHGQTSEAFF
TGCGCCAGCAGCCACGGACAGACCTCTGAAGCTTTCTTT
>once|NA|TRBV5-1|TRBJ2-7
CASSPRYPLTPYEQYF
TGCGCCAGCAGCCCACGCTACCCTCTTACCCCCTACGAGCAGTACTTC
>once|TRBD2|TRBV27|TRBJ2-7
CASSLAGEVEQYF
TGTGCCAGCAGTTTGGCGGGAGAGGTCGAGCAGTACTTC
>NA|NA|TRBV10-3|TRBJ1-2
CAISESQNYGYTF
TGTGCCATCAGTGAGTCACAGAACTATGGCTACACCTTC
>NA|NA|TRBV9|TRBJ2-2
CASSVGPNTGELFF
TGTGCCAGCAGCGTAGGGCCTAACACCGGGGAGCTGTTTTTT
>NA|TRBD1|TRBV7-9|TRBJ2-2
CSSSLTGTGYTGELFF
TGTTCCAGCAGCCTAACCGGGACAGGGTATACCGGGGAGCTGTTTTTT
>NA|NA|TRBV19|TRBJ2-5
CASSPRQGREETQYF
TGTGCCAGTAGTCCACGGCAGGGGAGAGAGGAGACCCAGTACTTC
>NA|TRBD2|TRBV14|TRBJ2-7
CASSQLTSDLGLEQYF
TGTGCCAGCAGCCAGCTAACTAGCGACCTGGGTCTCGAGCAGTACTTC
>NA|NA|TRBV27|TRBJ1-1
CASRTAGNTEAFF
TGTGCCAGCAGAACCGCAGGGAACACTGAAGCTTTCTTT
>NA|NA|TRBV2|TRBJ1-1
CASSEYWDYTEAFF
TGTGCCAGCAGTGAATATTGGGACTACACTGAAGCTTTCTTT
>few|TRBD2|TRBV19|TRBJ2-3
CASRLAGRTDTQYF
TGTGCCAGTAGGCTAGCGGGGCGCACAGATACGCAGTATTTT